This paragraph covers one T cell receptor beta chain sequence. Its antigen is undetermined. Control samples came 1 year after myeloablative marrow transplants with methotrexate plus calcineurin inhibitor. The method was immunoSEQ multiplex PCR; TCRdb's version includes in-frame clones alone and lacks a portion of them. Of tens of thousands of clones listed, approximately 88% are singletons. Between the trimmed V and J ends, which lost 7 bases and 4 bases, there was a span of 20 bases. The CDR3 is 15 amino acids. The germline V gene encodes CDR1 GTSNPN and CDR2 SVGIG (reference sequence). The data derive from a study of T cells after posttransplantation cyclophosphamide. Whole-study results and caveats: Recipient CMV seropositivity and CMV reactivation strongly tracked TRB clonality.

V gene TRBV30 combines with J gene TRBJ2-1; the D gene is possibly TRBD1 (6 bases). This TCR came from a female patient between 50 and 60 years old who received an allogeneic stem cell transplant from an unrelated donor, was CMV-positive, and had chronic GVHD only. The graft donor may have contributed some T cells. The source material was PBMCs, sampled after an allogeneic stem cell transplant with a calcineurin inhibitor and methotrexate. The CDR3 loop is CASKGGAIKYNEQFF. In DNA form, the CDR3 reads TGTGCCTCCAAAGGGGGTGCGATCAAATACAATGAGCAGTTCTTC.